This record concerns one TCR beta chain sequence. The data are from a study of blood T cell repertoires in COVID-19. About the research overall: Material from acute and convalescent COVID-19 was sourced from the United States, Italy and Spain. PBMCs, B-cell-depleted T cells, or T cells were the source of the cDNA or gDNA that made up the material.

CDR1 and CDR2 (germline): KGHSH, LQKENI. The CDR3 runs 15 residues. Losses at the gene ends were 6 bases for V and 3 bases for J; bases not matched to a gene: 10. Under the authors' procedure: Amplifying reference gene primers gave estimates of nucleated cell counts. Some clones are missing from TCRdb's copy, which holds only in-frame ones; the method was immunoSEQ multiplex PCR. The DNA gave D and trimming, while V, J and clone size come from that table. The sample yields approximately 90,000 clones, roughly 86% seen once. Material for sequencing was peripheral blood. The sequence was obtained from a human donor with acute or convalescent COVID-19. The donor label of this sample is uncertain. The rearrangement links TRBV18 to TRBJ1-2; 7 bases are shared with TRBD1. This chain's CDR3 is CASSQTTGEDYGYTF. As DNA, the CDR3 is TGTGCCAGCTCGCAAACTACAGGGGAAGACTATGGCTACACCTTC. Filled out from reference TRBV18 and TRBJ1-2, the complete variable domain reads NAGVMQNPRHLVRRRGQEARLRCSPMKGHSHVYWYRQLPEEGLKFMVYLQKENIIDESGMPKERFSAEFPKEGPSILRIQQVVRGDSAAYFCASSQTTGEDYGYTFGSGTRLTVV.